This entry concerns a single T cell receptor (beta chain). What it binds is not known. Amplification used primers for 54 TRBV and 13 TRBJ segments. Sequencing was performed with immunoSEQ multiplex PCR; in TCRdb, only in-frame clones are kept and a portion is missing. The data show some 120,000 clones, over 90% seen once. This entry belongs to a study of T cell repertoires and HLA-DP antigens. Study background: Sorted CD137+CD4+ samples averaged approximately 230 ng DNA; pre-culture CD4+ samples, roughly 1,300 ng.

J lost 1 base, V lost 4 bases, and 12 bases had no gene match. Germline lookup yields CDR1 MDHEN and CDR2 SYDVKM. CDR3 length: 17 amino acids. The source is a woman aged 18-29 years in good health and CMV-seronegative. This chain links TRBV28 with TRBJ2-7, with TRBD2 identical over 8 bases. The sample consisted of CD4+ T cells from PBMCs. The CDR3 region has the DNA TGTGCCAGCAGTTCCCCCCTTACTAGCGGAGCATCCTACGAGCAGTACTTC. It is translated as CASSSPLTSGASYEQYF. The full variable domain, its missing parts supplied by reference TRBV28 and TRBJ2-7, is DVKVTQSSRYLVKRTGEKVFLECVQDMDHENMFWYRQDPGLGLRLIYFSYDVKMKEKGDIPEGYSVSREKKERFSLILESASTNQTSMYLCASSSPLTSGASYEQYFGPGTRLTVT.